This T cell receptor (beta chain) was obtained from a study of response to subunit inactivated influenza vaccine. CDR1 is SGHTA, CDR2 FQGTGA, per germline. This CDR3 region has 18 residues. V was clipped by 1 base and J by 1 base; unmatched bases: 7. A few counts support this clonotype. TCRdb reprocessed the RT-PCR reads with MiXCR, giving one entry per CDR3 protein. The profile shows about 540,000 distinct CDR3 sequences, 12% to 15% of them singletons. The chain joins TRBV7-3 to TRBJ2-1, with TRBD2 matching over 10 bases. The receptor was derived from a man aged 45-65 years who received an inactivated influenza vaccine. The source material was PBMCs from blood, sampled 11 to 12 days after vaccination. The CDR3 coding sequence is TGTGCCAGCAGCTTAAAGTCTAGCGGGAGTAGGTCCTACAATGAGCAGTTCTTC. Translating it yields CASSLKSSGSRSYNEQFF.